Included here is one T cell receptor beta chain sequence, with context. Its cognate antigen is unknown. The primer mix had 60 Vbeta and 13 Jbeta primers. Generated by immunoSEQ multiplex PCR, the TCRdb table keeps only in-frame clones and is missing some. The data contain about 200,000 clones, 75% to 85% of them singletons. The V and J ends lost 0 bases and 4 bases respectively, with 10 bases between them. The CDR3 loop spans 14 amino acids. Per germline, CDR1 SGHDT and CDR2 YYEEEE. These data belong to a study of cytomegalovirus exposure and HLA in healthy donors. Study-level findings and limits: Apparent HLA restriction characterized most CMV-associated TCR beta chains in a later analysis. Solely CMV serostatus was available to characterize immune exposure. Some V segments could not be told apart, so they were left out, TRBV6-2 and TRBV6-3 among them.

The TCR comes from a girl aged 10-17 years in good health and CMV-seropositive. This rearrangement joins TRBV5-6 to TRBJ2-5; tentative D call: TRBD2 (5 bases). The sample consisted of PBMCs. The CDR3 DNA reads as TGTGCCAGCAGCTTGGGGCGGCTAGCAGAGACCCAGTACTTC. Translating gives CASSLGRLAETQYF.